This TCR beta chain was found in a study of blood T cell repertoires in COVID-19 (dated by TCRdb to the early 2020s). For the study in its entirety: Samples from collaborators originated in the United States, Italy and Spain and spanned both the acute and convalescent phases of COVID-19. Subjects who had been exposed to COVID-19, were actively infected with it, or had recovered from it provided the deeply sampled blood TCRbeta repertoires that made up the dataset. Where available, HLA class I and class II types were obtained from metadata supplied by the sample provider rather than from assay-based typing. The prospective study material was composed of cDNA or gDNA derived from T cells, B-cell-depleted T cells, or PBMCs. Samples were obtained from the ongoing ImmuneRACE study (first 160 participants) and from over a thousand subjects provided by 6 global collaborators. The repertoires were released in a freely available public database meant as a resource for research on the immune response to SARS-CoV-2. Sample metadata almost always included a de-identified subject ID, COVID-19 status, age in years and sex.

On this clone itself: Its antigen remains undetermined. Per-nucleotide qualities are absent, and no much larger clonotype sits a single base away.

Broader findings and caveats from the paper: Clinical and demographic metadata were provided uncurated, with the amount varying by source and participant.

Trimmed from V: 5 bases; trimmed from J: 3 bases; junction bases lacking a gene match: 7. Looking up the germline V gene yields CDR1 SGHVS and CDR2 FNYEAQ. From the cysteine through the phenylalanine, the CDR3 covers 16 amino acids. Here the CDR3 DNA is all that survives: 48 bases in frame from base 1. Collaborating institutions collected whole blood in K2EDTA tubes following their own protocols. For TCRbeta analysis, collaborator samples were shipped as frozen whole blood, as isolated PBMCs, or as DNA extracted from either sample type. The immunoSEQ Assay, a bias-controlled multiplex PCR, was used to amplify TCRbeta CDR3 regions from genomic DNA. In the source study's methods: Within the assay, amplification of reference gene primers was used to estimate how many nucleated cells each sample contained. Sequence reads were collapsed and filtered to measure the absolute abundance of every unique TCRbeta CDR3 rearrangement. For each sample, productive Simpson clonality was calculated as the square root of Simpson's diversity index over productive rearrangements. Held by TCRdb, this immuneACCESS table contains in-frame sequences only and omits some clones. Under half of the omission traces to an unresolved V gene where checked; the cause of the rest is unknown. That table supplies the V and J calls and clone size; D and trimming were determined from the DNA. In all, the sample holds 300,000 or so clones, and over 80% of those were seen once. The ten top clones hold over 3.5% of the sample.

Sequenced input: peripheral blood. This receptor was identified in a woman in her forties or fifties with active or convalescent COVID-19. The sequence links TRBV7-6 to TRBJ2-5; a stretch of 12 junction bases matches TRBD2. The CDR3 sequence is CASSLPGLAGKETQYF. The nucleotide sequence is TGTGCCAGCAGCCTACCTGGACTAGCGGGAAAAGAGACCCAGTACTTC. The full variable domain, completed from the reference TRBV7-6 and TRBJ2-5 proteins outside the CDR3, reads GAGVSQSPRYKVTKRGQDVALRCDPISGHVSLYWYRQALGQGPEFLTYFNYEAQQDKSGLPNDRFSAERPEGSISTLTIQRTEQRDSAMYRCASSLPGLAGKETQYFGPGTRLLVL.